The sequence of this T cell receptor (beta chain) was determined in a study of identical twins (dated by TCRdb to about 2016). For the wider study: To test whether fetal clonotypes persist, this study deep-sequenced TCR alpha and beta repertoires from monozygotic twins, from unrelated adults of various ages, and from cord blood. To rule out contamination, the twin experiments were replicated at different times with different library preparation protocols. Study-level results and caveats: Zero-insertion analyses could be partly confounded by invariant T cells such as MAIT and iNKT, though diverse VJ usage argued against such confounding for most clonotypes. Compared with coincidental sharing between unrelated individuals, an excess of low generation-probability sequences was observed among out-of-frame TCR alpha sequences shared between twins. Recombination models systematically underestimated out-of-frame TCR alpha sharing in monozygotic twins but agreed with sharing between unrelated individuals. Because the same donors could not be followed over many years, the conclusions relied on cross-sectional statistical analysis. The excess sharing between twins in beta out-of-frame sequences was weaker because fewer shared sequences reduced the signal-to-noise ratio. Abundant cord blood beta clonotypes had fewer insertions, young adult naive repertoires showed a similar but weaker trend, and memory repertoires showed no such trend.

Libraries were prepared through 5' RACE. Reads for this sample came from an Illumina HiSeq 2000. A universal primer binding site was added through template switching, and the final cDNA carried a unique molecular identifier so that TCR cDNA molecules could be counted accurately. Specific primers in the conserved constant-segment region were used to synthesize first-strand cDNA for TCR alpha and beta chains. To control for contamination, every cDNA library carried two barcodes: a SMART-Mk sample barcode plus Illumina barcodes. TruSeq adapter sequences, together with Illumina sample barcodes, were added in two successive PCR steps. The Illumina HiSeq platform was used with custom primers to sequence TCR alpha and beta cDNA libraries. In the original analysis: MiGEC processed the raw reads to extract unique molecular identifiers, while MiXCR was used to determine the CDR3 positions. For each individual, recombination models were inferred using an EM algorithm with the repgenHMM and IGoR tools. The tcR package in R was used for shared clonotype analysis, with sharing normalized by the product of cloneset sizes. To study raw recombination without the effects of thymic and clonal selection, out-of-frame nonproductive sequences were analyzed. Clones were called with MiXCR by TCRdb after fastp trimmed the public reads at Q25, and only in-frame beta chains were retained. Rows are unified per CDR3 protein, each entry keeping the most common DNA and genes. These V and J calls originate from TCRdb's pipeline instead of the authors' own analysis. Across this sample there are 650,000 to 800,000 distinct CDR3 sequences, with around 8.3% seen only once. Roughly 0.9% of the sample comes from the top ten.

Turning to this clonotype: It has no known antigen specificity. No much larger clonotype is one base removed from it; base qualities were not supplied.

Its CDR3 holds 12 amino acids, cysteine through phenylalanine. CDR3 DNA only is kept here, 36 bases in frame from base 1. Ends trimmed: V by 6 bases, J by 5 bases; bases unmatched to a gene: 5. The germline V gene (reference sequence) gives CDR1 as DFQATT and CDR2 as SNEGSKA. All donors were healthy Caucasians. Three pairs of female monozygotic twins, all aged 18 to 29 years, made up the twin cohort. Peripheral blood mononuclear cells were used as the source from which RNA for TCR libraries was isolated. These same records also appear under a second study, on yellow fever vaccine responses in identical twins. The second study, in turn, reports: The authors reported that the T cell response to vaccination in identical twins appeared partly convergent and partly personalized. In identical twins, the study followed T cell clones that responded to the vaccine with precision.

The TCR was taken from a young woman in good health. The chain is assembled from TRBV20-1 and TRBJ2-7, and TRBD1 aligns with 9 junction nucleotides. Sequencing was performed on PBMCs. The nucleotides are TGCAGTGCGATACAGGGGGCCCACGAGCAGTACTTC. This encodes CSAIQGAHEQYF.